This T cell receptor (beta chain) was observed in a study of cytomegalovirus exposure and HLA in healthy donors. Background on the study: HLA-typed donors contributed 80 million or so unique TCRs, which were held in an early data release.

The PCR ran on 60 Vbeta and 13 Jbeta primers. Repertoires were generated with immunoSEQ multiplex PCR, while TCRdb's copy carries only in-frame clones and drops some. The profile covers 150,000 to 200,000 clones, with 77% appearing a single time and over 2.5% taken by the ten largest. The CDR3 sequence is 15 residues long. V gave up 5 bases and J gave up 3 bases, with 14 bases separating them. Germline V gene sequence: CDR1 SGHNT, CDR2 YENEEA. This clone has just one count. The chain has TRBV11-3 and TRBJ2-1, with D perhaps matching TRBD2 (5 bases). Sequenced: PBMCs. The TCR comes from a woman aged 40 to 50 in good health and CMV-seropositive. Here the CDR3 reads CASSPIERRYNEQFF. The CDR3 bases are TGTGCCAGCAGCCCGATCGAGCGGCGCTACAATGAGCAGTTCTTC.